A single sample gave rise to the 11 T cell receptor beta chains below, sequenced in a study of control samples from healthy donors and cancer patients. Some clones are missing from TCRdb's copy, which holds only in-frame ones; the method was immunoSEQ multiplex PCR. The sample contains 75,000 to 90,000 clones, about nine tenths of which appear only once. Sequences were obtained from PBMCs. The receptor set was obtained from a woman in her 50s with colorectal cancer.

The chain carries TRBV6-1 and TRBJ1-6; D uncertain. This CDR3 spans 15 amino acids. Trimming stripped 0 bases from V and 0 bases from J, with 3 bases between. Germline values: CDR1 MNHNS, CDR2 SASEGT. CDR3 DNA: TGTGCCAGCAGTGAAGCCAGCTCCTATAATTCACCCCTCCACTTT. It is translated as CASSEASSYNSPLHF.

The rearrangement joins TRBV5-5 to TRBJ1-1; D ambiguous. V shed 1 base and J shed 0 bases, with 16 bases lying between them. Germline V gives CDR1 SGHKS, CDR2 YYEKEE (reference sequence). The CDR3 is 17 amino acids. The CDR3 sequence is CASSLSLGRYMNTEAFF. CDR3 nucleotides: TGTGCCAGCAGCTTGTCGTTGGGCAGATACATGAACACTGAAGCTTTCTTT.

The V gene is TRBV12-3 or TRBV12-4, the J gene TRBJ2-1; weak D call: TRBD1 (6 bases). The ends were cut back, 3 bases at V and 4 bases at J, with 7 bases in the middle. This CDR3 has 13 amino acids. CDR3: CASSLRGYNEQFF. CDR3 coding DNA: TGTGCCAGCAGTTTGAGGGGGTACAATGAGCAGTTCTTC.

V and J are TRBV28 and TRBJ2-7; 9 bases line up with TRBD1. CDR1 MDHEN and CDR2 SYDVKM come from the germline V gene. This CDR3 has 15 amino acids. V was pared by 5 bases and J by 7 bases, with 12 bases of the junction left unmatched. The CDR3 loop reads CASSPSGQGPQEQYV. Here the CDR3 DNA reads TGTGCCAGCAGTCCTTCCGGACAGGGGCCGCAGGAGCAGTACGTC.

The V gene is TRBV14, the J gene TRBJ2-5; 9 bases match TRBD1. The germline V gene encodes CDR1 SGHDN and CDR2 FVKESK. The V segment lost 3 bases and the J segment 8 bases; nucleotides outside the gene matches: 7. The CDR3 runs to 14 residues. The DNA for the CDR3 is TGTGCCAGCAGCCACCACGGGACAGGGAGAACCCAGTACTTC. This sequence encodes CASSHHGTGRTQYF.

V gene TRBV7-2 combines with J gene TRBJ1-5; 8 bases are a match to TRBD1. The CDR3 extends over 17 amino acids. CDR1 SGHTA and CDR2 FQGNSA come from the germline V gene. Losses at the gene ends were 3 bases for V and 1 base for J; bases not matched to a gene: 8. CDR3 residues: CASSFLGQGRSNQPQHF. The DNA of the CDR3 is TGTGCCAGCAGCTTCCTCGGACAGGGTAGGAGCAATCAGCCCCAGCATTTT. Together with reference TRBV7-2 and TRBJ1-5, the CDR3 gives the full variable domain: GAGVSQSPSNKVTEKGKDVELRCDPISGHTALYWYRQSLGQGLEFLIYFQGNSAPDKSGLPSDRFSAERTGGSVSTLTIQRTQQEDSAVYLCASSFLGQGRSNQPQHFGDGTRLSIL.

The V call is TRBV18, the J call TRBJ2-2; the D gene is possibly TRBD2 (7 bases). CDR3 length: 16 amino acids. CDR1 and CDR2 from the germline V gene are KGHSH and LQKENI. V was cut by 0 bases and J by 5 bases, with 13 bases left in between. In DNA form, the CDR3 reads TGTGCCAGCTCACCACCGAGGGGGGGCGAAACCGGGGAGCTGTTTTTT. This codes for CASSPPRGGETGELFF.

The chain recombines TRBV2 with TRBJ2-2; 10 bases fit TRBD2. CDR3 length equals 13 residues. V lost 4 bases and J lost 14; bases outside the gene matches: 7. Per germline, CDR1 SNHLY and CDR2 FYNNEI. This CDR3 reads CASSASGGAVLFF. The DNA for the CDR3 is TGTGCCAGCAGTGCGAGCGGGGGGGCAGTTCTGTTTTTT.

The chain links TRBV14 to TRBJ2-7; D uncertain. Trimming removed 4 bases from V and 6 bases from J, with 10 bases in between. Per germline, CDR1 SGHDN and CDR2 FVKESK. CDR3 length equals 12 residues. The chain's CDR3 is CASSLHHGEQYV. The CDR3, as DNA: TGTGCCAGCAGCCTCCACCACGGCGAGCAGTACGTC.

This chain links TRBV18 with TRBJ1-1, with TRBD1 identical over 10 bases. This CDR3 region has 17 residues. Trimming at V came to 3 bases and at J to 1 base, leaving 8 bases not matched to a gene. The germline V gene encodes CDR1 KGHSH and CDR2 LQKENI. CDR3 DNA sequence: TGTGCCAGCTCACCGGGGACAGGGGACCTGTCGAACACTGAAGCTTTCTTT. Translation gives CASSPGTGDLSNTEAFF.

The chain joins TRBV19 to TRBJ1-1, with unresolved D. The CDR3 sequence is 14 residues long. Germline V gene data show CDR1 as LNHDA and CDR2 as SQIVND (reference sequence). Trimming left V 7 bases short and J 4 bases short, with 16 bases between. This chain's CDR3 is CASMKGVEVTEAFF. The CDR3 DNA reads TGTGCCAGTATGAAGGGCGTGGAGGTCACTGAAGCTTTCTTT.